This T cell receptor (beta chain) was identified in a study of CD8+ T cells in alopecia areata (dated by TCRdb to the late 2010s). Broadly, across the study: Treated patients were enrolled in an open-label pilot trial of oral tofacitinib at 5 to 10 mg twice daily for moderate-to-severe alopecia areata. Scalp clonality was compared across normal scalp (n=4), patchy alopecia areata scalp (n=8), and alopecia totalis/universalis scalp (n=8). For the treated patients, the SALT score, which quantifies what percentage of scalp surface area is affected, served as the measure of disease severity. Scalp tissue and sorted CD4+ and CD8+ peripheral blood T cells from patchy and totalis/universalis alopecia areata patients and from healthy controls were covered by human TCRbeta sequencing. Patients on tofacitinib were biopsied at baseline and after 4 and 24 weeks of treatment, and several of the patients also had a later scalp biopsy. immunoSEQ multiplex PCR using 35 Vbeta forward primers and 13 Jbeta reverse primers was used to amplify TCRbeta CDR3 regions. RNA came from the PAXgene miRNA kit for fixed scalp, the miRNeasy kit for PBMCs, and the RNeasy kit for mouse skin. Tofacitinib was administered for 6 to 18 months, and 6 months of follow-up off drug were then conducted to assess delayed response and recurrence. High-throughput TCRbeta sequencing was used to examine T cell clonal expansion in alopecia areata in both the C3H/HeJ mouse model and human patients.

Library method: the immunoSEQ multiplex PCR assay. RNA was extracted from all samples and reverse transcribed into cDNA, which served as template for TCR sequencing. First-strand cDNA was synthesized using SuperScript III with a 2:1 mix of oligo-dT and random hexamers. A synthetic immune receptor repertoire was used to gauge amplification bias, and whatever bias remained was removed computationally. The authors' analysis ran thus. After raw reads were preprocessed to remove errors, the CDR3 was defined following IMGT conventions as running from the conserved cysteine to phenylalanine. Clonality was computed as 1 minus the Shannon entropy, with the entropy normalized by log2 of the number of productive unique TCRs. Whether each scalp clone was CD4 or CD8 was inferred by checking scalp TCRbeta sequences against the CD4 and CD8 repertoires from sorted blood. Here the immuneACCESS table is served through TCRdb, limited to in-frame sequences with V and J called. Missing clones are a known gap in these copies; in checked studies unresolved V genes cover under half, and the rest lacks a known reason. For V, J and clone size, that table is used; D and trimming come from the DNA. The sample yields 200,000 to 250,000 clones; under 40% were counted once. The ten biggest clones cover 0.48% of the sample.

Regarding this clone: The target of this receptor is not known. The input lacks base qualities; no much larger clone sits a single base away.

The germline V gene (reference sequence) specifies LNHDA as CDR1 and SQIVND as CDR2. Trimming costs V 6 bases and J 7 bases, and their ends lie 16 bases apart. The CDR3 measures 14 amino acids from cysteine to phenylalanine. The only DNA kept is the CDR3, 42 bases in frame from the first base. The meaning of the sample's treatment or condition label: oral pan-JAK inhibitor, 5-10 mg twice daily. From alopecia areata patients, peripheral blood was collected along with lesional scalp punch biopsies. PBMCs were isolated by density centrifugation and stained for CD3, CD4 and CD8, after which CD4+ and CD8+ T cells were sorted on a FACSAria. Beyond this particular receptor, the publication reports: Many expanded lesional clones were found to persist in scalp and blood during tofacitinib treatment, and relapse after treatment cessation may be partly explained by this persistence. Shared TCR sequences between patients were less evident than in mice, which may be partly attributable to HLA diversity in the patient population. Because the treated cohort was small and included a single nonresponder, larger studies are needed to assess links between baseline CD8+ expansion and response. Unlike mouse skin, which is dominated by gammadelta T cells, normal human skin has resident alphabeta T cells that are also sequenced, and this complicates analysis of the scalp TCR repertoire. Higher clonality and more expanded CD8+ clones were observed in lesional scalp than in normal scalp, particularly in alopecia totalis/universalis, a finding suggestive of antigenic drive. With tofacitinib, both scalp clonality and the number of expanded CD8+ clones among the top 100 scalp clones went down significantly.

The clonotype originates from a human donor with alopecia areata. The chain is made from TRBV19 and TRBJ2-1; there is no confident call for the D gene. The sequences come from CD4+ T cells sorted from blood, collected at week 34, from a patient treated with tofacitinib. The CDR3: CASRTRTGGNEQFF. The nucleotide sequence is TGTGCCAGTAGGACCCGGACGGGTGGGAATGAGCAGTTCTTC.